What follows is one TCR beta chain and its context. This sample was taken from a study of blood T cell repertoires in COVID-19. About the study: Nucleic acid was either cDNA or gDNA, and it came from T cells, B-cell-depleted T cells, or PBMCs.

V lost 5 bases and J lost 2; bases outside the gene matches: 5. The germline CDR1 and CDR2 sequences are MNHEY and SVGAGI. CDR3 length equals 15 residues. Original methodology: Cell counts per sample came from amplifying reference gene primers. Method: immunoSEQ multiplex PCR; TCRdb's copy keeps in-frame clones and lacks some. For V, J and clone size, that table is used; D and trimming come from the DNA. The sample lists some 170,000 clones; roughly 84% were seen once. Assignments of participants to cohorts depended upon their own reported clinical history. Two negative PCRs, clearance, or symptom resolution characterized the recovered Cohort 3 donors.

The chain links TRBV6-5 to TRBJ1-3; 8 bases match TRBD1. The TCR originated in a man aged 45-65 years who had recovered from COVID-19. The specimen sequenced was PBMCs or T cells enriched from blood (not recorded which). The DNA for the CDR3 is TGTGCCAGCAGTCCCTTACAGGGGGCTGGAAACACCATATATTTT. It codes for CASSPLQGAGNTIYF.